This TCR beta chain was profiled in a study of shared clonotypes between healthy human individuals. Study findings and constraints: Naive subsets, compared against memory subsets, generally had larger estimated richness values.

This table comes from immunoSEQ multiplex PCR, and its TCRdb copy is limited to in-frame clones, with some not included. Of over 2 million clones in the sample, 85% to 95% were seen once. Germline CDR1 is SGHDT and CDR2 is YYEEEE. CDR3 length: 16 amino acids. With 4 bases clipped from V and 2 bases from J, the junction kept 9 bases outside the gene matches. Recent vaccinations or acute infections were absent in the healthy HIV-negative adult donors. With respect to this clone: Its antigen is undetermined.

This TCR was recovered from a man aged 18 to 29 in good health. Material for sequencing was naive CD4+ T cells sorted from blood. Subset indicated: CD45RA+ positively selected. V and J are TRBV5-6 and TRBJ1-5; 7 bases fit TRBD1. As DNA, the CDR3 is TGTGCCAGCAGCAGAAAGATTCAGGGGGGCAATCAGCCCCAGCATTTT. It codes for CASSRKIQGGNQPQHF.